This T cell receptor (beta chain) was recovered during a study of OX40 agonist ivuxolimab in advanced cancers. Sequenced by immunoSEQ multiplex PCR; TCRdb stores in-frame clones only, minus some. This table has 65,000 to 85,000 clones, more than 70% appearing once. Germline V gene lookup returns CDR1 SNHLY and CDR2 FYNNEI. Trimming removed 3 bases at V and 2 bases at J, with 7 bases between. There are 13 residues in the CDR3. On cycle 4 day 1 and cycle 7 day 1, as well as at baseline, blood was sampled. The receptor's source is an adult with an advanced solid tumor such as melanoma, head and neck, liver or kidney cancer. The specimen comprised CD4+ or CD8+ T cells sorted from blood, sampled in a trial of the OX40 agonist ivuxolimab. V is TRBV2 and J is TRBJ1-2; D not resolved. The CDR3 region is CASSDLGNYGYTF. CDR3 nucleotide sequence: TGTGCCAGCAGTGATTTGGGAAACTATGGCTACACCTTC.